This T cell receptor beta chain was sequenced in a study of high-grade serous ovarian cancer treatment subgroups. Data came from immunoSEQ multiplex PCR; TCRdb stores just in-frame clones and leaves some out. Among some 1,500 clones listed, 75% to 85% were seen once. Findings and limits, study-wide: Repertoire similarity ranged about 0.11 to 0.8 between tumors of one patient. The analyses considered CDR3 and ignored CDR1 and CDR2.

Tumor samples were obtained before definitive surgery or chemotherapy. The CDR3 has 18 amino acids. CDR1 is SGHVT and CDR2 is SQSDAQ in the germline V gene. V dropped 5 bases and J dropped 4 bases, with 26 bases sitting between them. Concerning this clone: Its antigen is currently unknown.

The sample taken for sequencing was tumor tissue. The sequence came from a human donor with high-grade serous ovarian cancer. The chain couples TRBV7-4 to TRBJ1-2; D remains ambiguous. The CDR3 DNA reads TGTGCCAGCAGCGGATCGACGAGAGCAGCGCGAAAGACCTATGGCTACACCTTC. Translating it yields CASSGSTRAARKTYGYTF.